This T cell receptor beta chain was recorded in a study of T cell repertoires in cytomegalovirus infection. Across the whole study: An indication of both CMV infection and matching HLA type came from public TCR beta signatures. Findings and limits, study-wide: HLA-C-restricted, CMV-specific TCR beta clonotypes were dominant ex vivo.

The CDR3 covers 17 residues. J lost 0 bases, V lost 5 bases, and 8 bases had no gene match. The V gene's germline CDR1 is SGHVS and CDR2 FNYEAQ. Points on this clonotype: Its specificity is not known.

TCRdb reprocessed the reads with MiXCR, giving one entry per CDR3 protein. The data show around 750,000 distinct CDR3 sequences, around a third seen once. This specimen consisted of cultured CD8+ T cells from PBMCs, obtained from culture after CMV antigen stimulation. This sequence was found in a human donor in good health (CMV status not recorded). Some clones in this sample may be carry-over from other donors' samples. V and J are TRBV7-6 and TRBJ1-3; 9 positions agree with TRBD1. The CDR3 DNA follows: TGTGCCAGCAGCCCCGGGACAGGGATTCACTCTGGAAACACCATATATTTT. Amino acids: CASSPGTGIHSGNTIYF.